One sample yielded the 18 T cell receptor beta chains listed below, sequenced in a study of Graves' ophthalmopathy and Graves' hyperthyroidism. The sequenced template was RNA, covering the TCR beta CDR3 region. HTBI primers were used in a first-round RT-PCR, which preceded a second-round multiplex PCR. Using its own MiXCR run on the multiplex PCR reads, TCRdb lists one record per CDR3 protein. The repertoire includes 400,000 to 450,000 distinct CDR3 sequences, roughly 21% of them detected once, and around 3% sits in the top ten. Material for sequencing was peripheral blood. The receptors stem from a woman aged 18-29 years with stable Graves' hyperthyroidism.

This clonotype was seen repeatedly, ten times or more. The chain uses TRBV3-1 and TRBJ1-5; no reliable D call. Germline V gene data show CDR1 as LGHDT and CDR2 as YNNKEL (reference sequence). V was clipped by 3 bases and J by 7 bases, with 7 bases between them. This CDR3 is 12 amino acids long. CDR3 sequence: CASSQGYQPQHF. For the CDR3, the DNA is TGTGCCAGCAGCCAGGGTTACCAGCCCCAGCATTTT.

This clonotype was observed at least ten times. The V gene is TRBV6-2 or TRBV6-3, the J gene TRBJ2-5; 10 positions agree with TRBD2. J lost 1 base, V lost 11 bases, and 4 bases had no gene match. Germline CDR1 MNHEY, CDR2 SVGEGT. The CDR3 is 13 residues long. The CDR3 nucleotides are TGTGCCGGAGGACTAGCGGCCCAAGAGACCCAGTACTTC. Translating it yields CAGGLAAQETQYF.

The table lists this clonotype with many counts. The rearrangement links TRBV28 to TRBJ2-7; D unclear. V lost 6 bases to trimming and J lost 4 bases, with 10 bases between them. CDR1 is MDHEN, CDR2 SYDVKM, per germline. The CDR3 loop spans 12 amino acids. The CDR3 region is CASSYFEYEQYF. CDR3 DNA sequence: TGTGCCAGCAGCTATTTCGAATACGAGCAGTACTTC.

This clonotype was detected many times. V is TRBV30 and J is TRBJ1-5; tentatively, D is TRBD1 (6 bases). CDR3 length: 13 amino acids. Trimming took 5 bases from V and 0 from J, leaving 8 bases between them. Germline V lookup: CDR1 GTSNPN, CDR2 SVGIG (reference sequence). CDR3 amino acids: CAWGRGSNQPQHF. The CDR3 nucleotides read TGTGCCTGGGGCAGGGGTAGCAATCAGCCCCAGCATTTT. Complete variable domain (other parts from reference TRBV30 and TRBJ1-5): SQTIHQWPATLVQPVGSPLSLECTVEGTSNPNLYWYRQAAGRGLQLLFYSVGIGQISSEVPQNLSASRPQDRQFILSSKKLLLSDSGFYLCAWGRGSNQPQHFGDGTRLSIL.

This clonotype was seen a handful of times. CDR3: CASSIPNQPQHF. The CDR3 nucleotides read TGTGCCAGTAGTATACCGAATCAGCCCCAGCATTTT. This rearrangement joins TRBV19 to TRBJ1-5; D is ambiguous. V was trimmed by 2 bases and J by 4 bases, leaving 3 bases between them. This CDR3 is built from 12 residues. Looked up from germline, CDR1 is LNHDA and CDR2 is SQIVND (reference sequence).

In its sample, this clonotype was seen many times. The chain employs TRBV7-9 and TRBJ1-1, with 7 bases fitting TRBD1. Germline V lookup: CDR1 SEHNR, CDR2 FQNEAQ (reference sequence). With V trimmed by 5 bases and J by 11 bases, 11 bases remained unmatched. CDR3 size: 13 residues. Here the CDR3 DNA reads TGTGCCAGCAGCCCTTACCGGGACAGAGGTGCTTTCTTT. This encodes CASSPYRDRGAFF.

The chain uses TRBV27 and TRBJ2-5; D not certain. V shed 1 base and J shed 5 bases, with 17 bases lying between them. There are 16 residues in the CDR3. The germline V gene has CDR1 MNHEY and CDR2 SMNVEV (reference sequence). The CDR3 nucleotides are TGTGCCAGCAGTTTATTGGCCTCTTCTCCCGGGGAGACCCAGTACTTC. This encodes CASSLLASSPGETQYF.

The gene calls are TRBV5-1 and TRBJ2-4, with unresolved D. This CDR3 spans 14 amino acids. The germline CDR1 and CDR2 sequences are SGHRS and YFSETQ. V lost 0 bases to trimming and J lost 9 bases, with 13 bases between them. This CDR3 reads CASSLEAELGIQYF. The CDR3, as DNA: TGCGCCAGCAGCTTGGAGGCGGAGTTGGGCATTCAGTACTTC.

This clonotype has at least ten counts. The DNA for the CDR3 is TGTGCCAGCACCAGAGGGACCGTCTGGCGTGGCTACACCTTC. This codes for CASTRGTVWRGYTF. The chain is built from TRBV6-2 or TRBV6-3 and TRBJ1-2; possible D gene TRBD1, 5 bases. The CDR3 covers 14 residues. Germline V CDR1 and CDR2: MNHEY, SVGEGT. V lost 7 bases to trimming and J lost 7 bases, with 19 bases between them.

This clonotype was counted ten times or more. CDR3 loop: CASTLPSRGNTIYF. In nucleotides, the CDR3 is TGTGCCAGCACCCTCCCGAGTAGAGGAAACACCATATATTTT. The chain links TRBV7-2 to TRBJ1-3; no clear D gene. Germline assignment: CDR1 SGHTA and CDR2 FQGNSA. Trimming removed 7 bases from V and 4 bases from J, with 14 bases in between. The CDR3 has 14 amino acids.

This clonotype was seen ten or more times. CDR3 DNA sequence: TGCAGTGCAGGACAGGGGGTTTTGTTGAACACTGAAGCTTTCTTT. This encodes CSAGQGVLLNTEAFF. The chain combines TRBV20-1 with TRBJ1-1; 10 bases map to TRBD1. The CDR3 contains 15 residues. J gave up 0 bases and V 6 bases, and 7 bases lay outside the gene matches. The germline V gene has CDR1 DFQATT and CDR2 SNEGSKA (reference sequence).

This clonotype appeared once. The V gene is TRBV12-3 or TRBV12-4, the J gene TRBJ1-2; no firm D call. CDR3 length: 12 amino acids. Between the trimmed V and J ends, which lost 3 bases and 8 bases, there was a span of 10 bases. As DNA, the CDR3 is TGTGCCAGCAGTTTCCCGGTCTGGGGCTACACCTTC. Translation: CASSFPVWGYTF.

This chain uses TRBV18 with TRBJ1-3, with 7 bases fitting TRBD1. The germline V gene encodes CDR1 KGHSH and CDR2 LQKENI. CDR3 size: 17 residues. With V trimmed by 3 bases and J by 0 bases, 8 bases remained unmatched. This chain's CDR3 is CASSPRLGTDSGNTIYF. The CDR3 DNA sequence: TGTGCCAGCTCACCGCGTTTGGGGACAGACTCTGGAAACACCATATATTTT. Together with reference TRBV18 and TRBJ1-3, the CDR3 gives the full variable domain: NAGVMQNPRHLVRRRGQEARLRCSPMKGHSHVYWYRQLPEEGLKFMVYLQKENIIDESGMPKERFSAEFPKEGPSILRIQQVVRGDSAAYFCASSPRLGTDSGNTIYFGEGSWLTVV.

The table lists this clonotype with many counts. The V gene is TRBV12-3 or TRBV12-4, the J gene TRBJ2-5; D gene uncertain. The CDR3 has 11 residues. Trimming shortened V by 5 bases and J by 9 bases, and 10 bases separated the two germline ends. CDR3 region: CASSDSYAQYF. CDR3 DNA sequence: TGTGCCAGCAGTGATTCGTACGCCCAGTACTTC.

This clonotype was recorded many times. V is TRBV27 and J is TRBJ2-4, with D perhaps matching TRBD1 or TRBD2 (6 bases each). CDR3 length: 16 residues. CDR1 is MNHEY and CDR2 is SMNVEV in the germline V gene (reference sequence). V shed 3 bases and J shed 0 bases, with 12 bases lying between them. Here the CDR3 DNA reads TGTGCCAGCAGTTTTCGGGGGCGAGGAGCCAAAAACATTCAGTACTTC. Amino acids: CASSFRGRGAKNIQYF.

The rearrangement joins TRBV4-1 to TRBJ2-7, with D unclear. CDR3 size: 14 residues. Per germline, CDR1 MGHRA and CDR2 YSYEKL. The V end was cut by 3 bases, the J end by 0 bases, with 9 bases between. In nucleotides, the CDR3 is TGCGCCAGCAGCCACCGAGGTCCCTCCTACGAGCAGTACTTC. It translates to CASSHRGPSYEQYF.

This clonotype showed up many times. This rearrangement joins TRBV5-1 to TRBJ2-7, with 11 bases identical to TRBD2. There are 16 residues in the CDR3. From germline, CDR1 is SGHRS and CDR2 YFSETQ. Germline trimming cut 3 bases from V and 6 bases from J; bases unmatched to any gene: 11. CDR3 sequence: CASSSLETSGKVEQYF. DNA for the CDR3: TGCGCCAGCAGCTCCCTCGAGACTAGCGGGAAAGTCGAGCAGTACTTC. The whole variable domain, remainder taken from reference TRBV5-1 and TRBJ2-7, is KAGVTQTPRYLIKTRGQQVTLSCSPISGHRSVSWYQQTPGQGLQFLFEYFSETQRNKGNFPGRFSGRQFSNSRSEMNVSTLELGDSALYLCASSSLETSGKVEQYFGPGTRLTVT.

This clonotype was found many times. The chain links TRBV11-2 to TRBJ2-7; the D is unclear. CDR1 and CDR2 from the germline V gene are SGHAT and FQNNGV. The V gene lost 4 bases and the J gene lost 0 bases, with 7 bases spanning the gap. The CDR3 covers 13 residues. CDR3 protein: CASSSDNSYEQYF. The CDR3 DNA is TGTGCCAGCAGCTCTGACAACTCCTACGAGCAGTACTTC.